The 27 T cell receptor beta chains listed next were all sequenced from one sample in a study of Ad26.COV2.S vaccination and SARS-CoV-2 variants. Sequenced by immunoSEQ multiplex PCR; TCRdb stores in-frame clones only, minus some. The table has just over 350,000 clones, approximately 84% seen once. As for treatment: 19 received Ad26.COV2.S at low or high dose, single or two shots; about 5 received placebo; per-sample allocation not given. Each sample was drawn 63 days after the first injection (of vaccine or placebo). The sequences come from peripheral blood, collected in a trial of Ad26.COV2.S vaccine versus placebo. Receptors originate from a person between 18 and 59 years old who received the Ad26.COV2.S COVID-19 vaccine or a placebo.

The sample holds a few counts of this clone. The rearrangement joins TRBV7-6 to TRBJ2-2; D gene ambiguous. Germline V gene lookup returns CDR1 SGHVS and CDR2 FNYEAQ. Trimming cost V 5 bases and J 2 bases, with 18 bases left between them. The CDR3 has 17 amino acids. Here the CDR3 DNA reads TGTGCCAGCAGCCCCCGGCTAGGGCGGTCCAACACCGGGGAGCTGTTTTTT. It yields the protein CASSPRLGRSNTGELFF.

In its sample, this clone was seen once. The CDR3 coding sequence is TGTGCCAGCAGTGACTTTGGGCCCAGCTCTGGGGCCAACGTCCTGACTTTC. This encodes CASSDFGPSSGANVLTF. V gene TRBV2 combines with J gene TRBJ2-6, with D hard to call. This CDR3 is 17 amino acids long. Per the germline V gene, CDR1 is SNHLY and CDR2 is FYNNEI. The germline V and J ends were trimmed by 3 bases and 0 bases, with 12 bases remaining between them.

The V call is TRBV2, the J call TRBJ2-5, with 7 bases matching TRBD2. Unmatched junction bases numbered 5, after V lost 1 base and J lost 6 bases. The V gene's germline CDR1 is SNHLY and CDR2 FYNNEI. CDR3 size: 14 residues. The CDR3 nucleotides read TGTGCCAGCAGTGAAGGGGGGGGGAGAAAGACCCAGTACTTC. This codes for CASSEGGGRKTQYF. The variable domain in full, with the rest retrieved from reference TRBV2 and TRBJ2-5, is EPEVTQTPSHQVTQMGQEVILRCVPISNHLYFYWYRQILGQKVEFLVSFYNNEISEKSEIFDDQFSVERPDGSNFTLKIRSTKLEDSAMYFCASSEGGGRKTQYFGPGTRLLVL.

The chain joins TRBV5-4 to TRBJ2-1, with TRBD2 matching 8 bases. V gave up 0 bases and J gave up 0 bases; unmatched junction bases: 8. Germline V CDR1 and CDR2: SGHNT, YYREEE (reference sequence). The CDR3 totals 18 residues. The CDR3 loop is CASSLGLASRSSYNEQFF. The CDR3 DNA is TGTGCCAGCAGCTTGGGACTAGCGTCCCGAAGCTCCTACAATGAGCAGTTCTTC.

V gene TRBV2 combines with J gene TRBJ2-1; 9 positions match TRBD2. The junction had 2 bases not matched to a gene; V was cut back by 4 bases and J by 7 bases. This CDR3 is built from 13 residues. The germline V gene has CDR1 SNHLY and CDR2 FYNNEI. CDR3 in amino acids: CASSVLAGNEQFF. In DNA form, the CDR3 reads TGTGCCAGCAGTGTCCTAGCGGGGAATGAGCAGTTCTTC.

The chain recombines TRBV19 with TRBJ2-1; 8 bases are a match to TRBD1. This CDR3 is built from 15 residues. V was clipped by 5 bases and J by 8 bases; unmatched bases: 11. Germline CDR1 LNHDA, CDR2 SQIVND (reference sequence). The CDR3 region has the DNA TGTGCCAGTAGTCTCCAGGGGGCTTTTACCCATGAGCAGTTCTTC. Translating gives CASSLQGAFTHEQFF.

The chain couples TRBV4-1 to TRBJ1-4; no definite D call. The V and J ends lost 3 bases and 11 bases respectively, with 13 bases between them. The CDR3 is made up of 13 amino acids. Per the germline V gene, CDR1 is MGHRA and CDR2 is YSYEKL. The CDR3 bases are TGCGCCAGCAGCCATGTTGACGGCCAGAAACTGTTTTTT. Amino acids: CASSHVDGQKLFF.

The chain uses TRBV4-1 and TRBJ2-1, with 8 bases lining up with TRBD2. J gave up 9 bases and V 2 bases, and 15 bases lay outside the gene matches. CDR3 length: 17 residues. CDR1 and CDR2 (germline): MGHRA, YSYEKL. The CDR3 sequence is CASSQRSVGGAVVEQFF. As DNA, the CDR3 is TGCGCCAGCAGCCAACGGAGTGTCGGGGGGGCGGTTGTTGAGCAGTTCTTC.

V usage is TRBV10-1 and J usage is TRBJ2-7, with D uncertain. This CDR3 has 13 residues. The V and J ends lost 4 bases and 1 base respectively, with 8 bases between them. CDR1 and CDR2 (germline): WNHNN, SYGVQD (reference sequence). The CDR3: CASSAGGSYEQYF. The CDR3, as DNA: TGCGCCAGCAGTGCCGGTGGGTCCTACGAGCAGTACTTC.

In this sample, this clone turned up once. The gene calls are TRBV7-2 and TRBJ2-5; 9 bases fit TRBD2. V gave up 0 bases and J gave up 7 bases; unmatched junction bases: 21. The CDR3 consists of 20 residues. The germline V gene has CDR1 SGHTA and CDR2 FQGNSA. The CDR3 DNA reads TGTGCCAGCAGCTTAGCGCGGGGGGGTAGCGGGGACCATCACCCAAGGACCCAGTACTTC. Translating gives CASSLARGGSGDHHPRTQYF.

This chain joins TRBV30 and TRBJ1-5, with 8 positions matching TRBD1. V lost 5 bases and J lost 9; bases outside the gene matches: 15. The CDR3 loop spans 15 amino acids. Germline V gene data show CDR1 as GTSNPN and CDR2 as SVGIG (reference sequence). CDR3 sequence reads: CAWQERNRGISPQHF. CDR3 DNA: TGTGCCTGGCAAGAGAGAAACAGGGGGATATCGCCCCAGCATTTT.

The chain links TRBV7-2 to TRBJ2-7; D is perhaps TRBD1 (6 bases). Trimming took 5 bases from V and 3 from J, leaving 17 bases between them. Looked up from germline, CDR1 is SGHTA and CDR2 is FQGNSA. The CDR3 sequence is 15 residues long. Written as DNA, the CDR3 is TGTGCCAGCAGCAATCGGGACAACTTACGCTACGAGCAGTACTTC. Translated, it gives CASSNRDNLRYEQYF. Full variable domain (rest looked up from reference TRBV7-2 and TRBJ2-7): GAGVSQSPSNKVTEKGKDVELRCDPISGHTALYWYRQSLGQGLEFLIYFQGNSAPDKSGLPSDRFSAERTGGSVSTLTIQRTQQEDSAVYLCASSNRDNLRYEQYFGPGTRLTVT.

V is TRBV12-5 and J is TRBJ2-5; 7 bases fit TRBD2. This CDR3 contains 15 residues. Unmatched junction bases numbered 6, after V lost 2 bases and J lost 3 bases. Germline loops: CDR1 LGHNT, CDR2 FRNRAP. The CDR3 DNA reads as TGTGCTAGTGGTTTGATGATAAGCGGGAAAGAGACCCAGTACTTC. It codes for CASGLMISGKETQYF.

The V and J genes are TRBV7-8 and TRBJ2-2; D ambiguous. The CDR3 consists of 15 residues. The germline V gene has CDR1 SGHVS and CDR2 FQNEAQ. Deletions cut 5 bases from V and 5 bases from J, with 15 bases between. CDR3 DNA sequence: TGTGCCAGCAGCCGAGAGCAGCCAGGAACCGGGGAGCTGTTTTTT. It is translated as CASSREQPGTGELFF.

This clone was recorded a few times. The chain links TRBV5-1 to TRBJ2-2; D call uncertain. CDR1 and CDR2 (germline): SGHRS, YFSETQ. The CDR3 covers 15 residues. V lost 0 bases and J lost 3, with 9 bases in between. CDR3 in amino acids: CASSLVYGYTGELFF. The DNA of the CDR3 is TGCGCCAGCAGCTTGGTGTACGGGTACACCGGGGAGCTGTTTTTT.

V is TRBV25-1 and J is TRBJ2-1; D may be TRBD1 (5 bases). This CDR3 spans 14 amino acids. Per germline, CDR1 MGHDK and CDR2 SYGVNS. Trimming took off 1 base at V and 6 bases at J, with 10 bases between the two ends. The CDR3 DNA reads TGTGCCAGCAGTGAATCGGCAGGGTTCAATGAGCAGTTCTTC. Encoded protein: CASSESAGFNEQFF.

The rearrangement uses TRBV27 and TRBJ2-7; TRBD1 matches 7 bases. V shed 0 bases, J shed 0 bases, and the junction held 2 bases outside the gene matches. The CDR3 covers 15 residues. The germline V gene has CDR1 MNHEY and CDR2 SMNVEV (reference sequence). CDR3 nucleotides: TGTGCCAGCAGTTTATCGACAGGGAGCTCCTACGAGCAGTACTTC. Residues: CASSLSTGSSYEQYF.

In this sample, this clone turned up a few times. The J gene is TRBJ1-1, the V gene TRBV6-5, with D maybe TRBD1 (5 bases). CDR3 size: 14 residues. The germline V gene encodes CDR1 MNHEY and CDR2 SVGAGI. Trimming took off 2 bases at V and 2 bases at J, with 9 bases between the two ends. CDR3 sequence (DNA): TGTGCCAGCAGTTACCGGGGGATCAACACTGAAGCTTTCTTT. This translates into CASSYRGINTEAFF.

The chain has TRBV24-1 and TRBJ2-2; 9 bases agree with TRBD1. CDR1 is KGHDR and CDR2 is SFDVKD in the germline V gene. The CDR3 is made up of 14 amino acids. Germline trimming cut 7 bases from V and 8 bases from J; bases unmatched to any gene: 7. CDR3 sequence: CATRGTGSMGELFF. CDR3 coding DNA: TGTGCCACCAGGGGGACAGGGAGCATGGGGGAGCTGTTTTTT.

The chain couples TRBV30 to TRBJ1-5, with 7 bases aligning to TRBD1. CDR1 and CDR2 (germline): GTSNPN, SVGIG (reference sequence). The CDR3 runs 14 residues. After removal of 3 bases from V and 5 bases from J, the junction contained 7 bases not matched to a gene. The CDR3 DNA sequence: TGTGCCTGGAGCGAGGGGCAGGGGGATCAGCCCCAGCATTTT. Its translation is CAWSEGQGDQPQHF.

The chain recombines TRBV11-2 with TRBJ2-1, with unresolved D. Trimming took 1 base from V and 5 from J, leaving 15 bases between them. In germline, CDR1 is SGHAT, CDR2 FQNNGV. CDR3 length equals 16 residues. The CDR3 DNA is TGTGCCAGCAGCTTAGGTGGGCAGTTCTTAAACAATGAGCAGTTCTTC. The encoded protein is CASSLGGQFLNNEQFF.

The chain joins TRBV2 to TRBJ2-7; D may be TRBD1 or TRBD2 (5 bases each). Germline lookup yields CDR1 SNHLY and CDR2 FYNNEI. This CDR3 spans 15 amino acids. With 4 bases removed from V and 6 bases from J, the gap between germline ends came to 19 bases. This CDR3 reads CASSVRELALSEQYF. The CDR3 DNA follows: TGTGCCAGCAGTGTCAGGGAGCTTGCGCTCTCCGAGCAGTACTTC.

This clone has just one count. This chain uses TRBV3-1 (or the pseudogene TRBV3-2) with TRBJ1-5; no clear D. Germline CDR1 is LGHDT and CDR2 is YNNKEL (reference sequence). V was shortened by 5 bases and J by 5 bases, with 25 bases between the two germline ends. The CDR3 contains 18 residues. Written as DNA, the CDR3 is TGTGCCAGCAGCAATCGACCGATTCAGGTCGGGCTGGATCAGCCCCAGCATTTT. This encodes CASSNRPIQVGLDQPQHF.

The chain carries TRBV3-1 (or the pseudogene TRBV3-2) and TRBJ2-7; 7 nucleotides match TRBD2. V dropped 0 bases and J dropped 3; count of bases not matched to a gene: 5. This CDR3 is built from 15 residues. Germline CDR1 LGHDT, CDR2 YNNKEL (reference sequence). The CDR3 DNA reads as TGTGCCAGCAGCCAAGATGGGAGGGCCCGCTACGAGCAGTACTTC. As protein: CASSQDGRARYEQYF.

The gene calls are TRBV18 and TRBJ1-4, with 8 nucleotides matching TRBD1. The CDR3 totals 17 residues. Per the germline V gene, CDR1 is KGHSH and CDR2 is LQKENI. V dropped 2 bases and J dropped 4; count of bases not matched to a gene: 9. The CDR3 spells CASSPSTTGVYNEKLFF. The CDR3 DNA follows: TGTGCCAGCTCACCATCAACGACAGGGGTCTATAATGAAAAACTGTTTTTT.

This rearrangement joins TRBV7-9 to TRBJ1-1; D is possibly TRBD1 (5 bases). Deletions cut 0 bases from V and 5 bases from J, with 10 bases between. The CDR3 loop spans 14 amino acids. Germline CDR1 and CDR2: SEHNR and FQNEAQ (reference sequence). CDR3 amino acids: CASSLAGRKTEAFF. The DNA for the CDR3 is TGTGCCAGCAGCTTAGCGGGACGGAAAACTGAAGCTTTCTTT.

The V and J genes are TRBV5-1 and TRBJ2-1; 7 bases are a match to TRBD1. The V and J ends lost 4 bases and 5 bases, in that order; junction bases with no gene match: 9. CDR1 is SGHRS and CDR2 is YFSETQ in the germline V gene. The CDR3 sequence is 15 residues long. The chain's CDR3 is CASSRGGSADNEQFF. CDR3 nucleotide sequence: TGCGCCAGCAGCAGAGGGGGCTCAGCGGACAATGAGCAGTTCTTC.